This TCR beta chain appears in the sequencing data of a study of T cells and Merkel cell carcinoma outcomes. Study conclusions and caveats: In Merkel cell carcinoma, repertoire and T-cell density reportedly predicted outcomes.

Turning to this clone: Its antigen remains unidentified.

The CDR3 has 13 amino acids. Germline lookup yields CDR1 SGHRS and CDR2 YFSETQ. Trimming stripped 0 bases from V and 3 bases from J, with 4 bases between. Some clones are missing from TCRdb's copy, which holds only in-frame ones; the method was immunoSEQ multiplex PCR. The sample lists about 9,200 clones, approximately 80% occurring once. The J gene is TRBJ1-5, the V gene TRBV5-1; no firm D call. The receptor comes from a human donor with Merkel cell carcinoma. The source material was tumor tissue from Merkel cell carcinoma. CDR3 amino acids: CASSLGLNQPQHF. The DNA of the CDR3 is TGCGCCAGCAGCTTGGGGCTCAATCAGCCCCAGCATTTT. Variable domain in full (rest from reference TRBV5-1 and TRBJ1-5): KAGVTQTPRYLIKTRGQQVTLSCSPISGHRSVSWYQQTPGQGLQFLFEYFSETQRNKGNFPGRFSGRQFSNSRSEMNVSTLELGDSALYLCASSLGLNQPQHFGDGTRLSIL.